Below are 10 T cell receptor beta chains sequenced from a single sample in a study of Ad26.COV2.S vaccination and SARS-CoV-2 variants. The treatment here: around 19 received Ad26.COV2.S at low or high dose, single or two shots; about 5 received placebo; per-sample allocation not given. Sampling happened 63 days after the first vaccine or placebo injection. Clones were read by immunoSEQ multiplex PCR, and TCRdb kept only the in-frame ones, dropping some. The sample has about 220,000 clones, 85% to 90% seen once. The material was peripheral blood, obtained in a trial of Ad26.COV2.S vaccine versus placebo. Receptors originate from a person aged 18-60 years who received the Ad26.COV2.S COVID-19 vaccine or a placebo.

CDR3 region: CASSLERAVTDTQYF. DNA for the CDR3: TGTGCCAGCAGTTTGGAACGGGCGGTCACAGATACGCAGTATTTT. The chain uses TRBV27 and TRBJ2-3; D not certain. The length of the CDR3 is 15 residues. The V end was cut by 3 bases, the J end by 2 bases, with 12 bases between. Germline lookup yields CDR1 MNHEY and CDR2 SMNVEV (reference sequence).

V usage is TRBV7-2 and J usage is TRBJ1-2, with no clear D. Trimming removed 1 base from V and 7 bases from J, with 10 bases in between. In germline, CDR1 is SGHTA, CDR2 FQGNSA. This CDR3 contains 13 residues. The CDR3 region has the DNA TGTGCCAGCAGCTTAGAAGCGGGAACTGGCTACACCTTC. Residues: CASSLEAGTGYTF. Filled out from reference TRBV7-2 and TRBJ1-2, the complete variable domain reads GAGVSQSPSNKVTEKGKDVELRCDPISGHTALYWYRQSLGQGLEFLIYFQGNSAPDKSGLPSDRFSAERTGGSVSTLTIQRTQQEDSAVYLCASSLEAGTGYTFGSGTRLTVV.

V gene TRBV7-2 combines with J gene TRBJ2-5; either TRBD1 or TRBD2 may supply D (6 bases each). V shed 6 bases and J shed 5 bases, with 19 bases lying between them. The CDR3 covers 15 residues. The germline V gene encodes CDR1 SGHTA and CDR2 FQGNSA. DNA for the CDR3: TGTGCCAGCAGGGTTCTAAGGGGGGCAGGGGAGACCCAGTACTTC. Encoded protein: CASRVLRGAGETQYF.

This chain uses TRBV28 with TRBJ1-4; no reliable D call. The V end lost 6 bases, the J end lost 7 bases, and 9 bases lay between the germline ends. Looked up from germline, CDR1 is MDHEN and CDR2 is SYDVKM. The CDR3 consists of 12 residues. The CDR3 sequence is CASRPPGEKLFF. Here the CDR3 DNA reads TGTGCCAGCAGGCCTCCGGGTGAAAAACTGTTTTTT. The variable domain in full, with the rest retrieved from reference TRBV28 and TRBJ1-4, is DVKVTQSSRYLVKRTGEKVFLECVQDMDHENMFWYRQDPGLGLRLIYFSYDVKMKEKGDIPEGYSVSREKKERFSLILESASTNQTSMYLCASRPPGEKLFFGSGTQLSVL.

CDR3 nucleotides: TGTGCCAGCAGAGGGAGGGGAAGGACTGAAGCTTTCTTT. Amino acid sequence: CASRGRGRTEAFF. The V and J genes are TRBV28 and TRBJ1-1; D may be TRBD1 (5 bases). This CDR3 is 13 amino acids long. From germline, CDR1 is MDHEN and CDR2 SYDVKM. V lost 6 bases and J 5 bases, leaving 13 bases between the germline ends.

J is TRBJ2-5 and V is TRBV30, with D unresolved. This CDR3 spans 11 amino acids. V was pared by 1 base and J by 4 bases, with 4 bases between. From germline, CDR1 is GTSNPN and CDR2 SVGIG (reference sequence). The CDR3 here is CAWSGAETQYF. In DNA form, the CDR3 reads TGTGCCTGGAGTGGGGCAGAGACCCAGTACTTC.

J is TRBJ2-7 and V is TRBV2, with D possibly TRBD2 on 6 matching bases. Germline CDR1 and CDR2: SNHLY and FYNNEI. The CDR3 runs to 16 residues. The V end lost 7 bases, the J end lost 5 bases, and 24 bases lay between the germline ends. CDR3 DNA: TGTGCCAGCAATAGCCCTCACGGGAGCCCTGTGGACGAGCAGTACTTC. Its protein is CASNSPHGSPVDEQYF. Full variable domain (missing parts from reference TRBV2 and TRBJ2-7): EPEVTQTPSHQVTQMGQEVILRCVPISNHLYFYWYRQILGQKVEFLVSFYNNEISEKSEIFDDQFSVERPDGSNFTLKIRSTKLEDSAMYFCASNSPHGSPVDEQYFGPGTRLTVT.

This sequence joins TRBV19 and TRBJ1-4, with 9 positions matching TRBD1. Germline V gene data show CDR1 as LNHDA and CDR2 as SQIVND (reference sequence). The CDR3 covers 15 residues. The V gene end was trimmed by 5 bases and the J gene end by 8 bases; junction bases not matched to a gene: 9. CDR3 sequence reads: CASSPWTGAAEKLFF. DNA of the CDR3: TGTGCCAGTAGTCCGTGGACAGGGGCCGCGGAAAAACTGTTTTTT.

The V and J genes are TRBV5-1 and TRBJ1-1; D might be TRBD1 (5 bases). Trimming removed 4 bases from V and 5 bases from J, with 15 bases in between. Germline CDR1 reads SGHRS; CDR2 reads YFSETQ. This CDR3 is built from 14 residues. In DNA, the CDR3 is TGCGCCAGCAGCACCCGCCAGGGAAGGACTGAAGCTTTCTTT. It encodes CASSTRQGRTEAFF.

This clone showed up just once. V usage is TRBV11-2 and J usage is TRBJ1-1; a possible D gene is TRBD1 (6 bases). The CDR3 consists of 13 residues. CDR1 is SGHAT and CDR2 is FQNNGV in the germline V gene. V gave up 6 bases and J gave up 4 bases, with 12 bases separating them. CDR3 amino acids: CASRMGGGTEAFF. The CDR3, as DNA: TGTGCCAGCAGGATGGGAGGGGGCACTGAAGCTTTCTTT.